A selection of T cell receptor beta chains follows, all from one sample in a study of T cell responses to AZD1222 COVID-19 vaccine. Here immunoSEQ multiplex PCR was the method, and the copy in TCRdb shows in-frame clones only, minus some. The table shows over 110,000 clones, with around 90% occurring only once. The specimen comprised peripheral blood, sampled on day 0 of AZD1222 vaccination. These receptors all come from an adult in good health. The conserved cysteine and the conserved F or W are not part of the CDR3 here. A D gene is named only where the DNA matches it firmly.

j_call d_call v_call cdr3_aa
TRBJ2-1 TRBD2 TRBV19 ASNLGTSGSYNEQF
TRBJ1-1 . TRBV6-5 ASSWSRQTEAF
TRBJ2-2 TRBD2 TRBV7-3 ASSLIPAGKDTGELF
TRBJ1-3 . TRBV7-2 ASSPRGGRGNTIY
TRBJ2-3 TRBD2 TRBV10-3 AISELAGSTDTQY
TRBJ2-2 . TRBV5-1 ASSLRRQTGELF
TRBJ1-5 . TRBV19 ASSIQAGGQPQH
TRBJ2-7 . TRBV28 ASSSFSDYSYEQY
TRBJ2-1 TRBD2 TRBV30 AWSVPLAGDNTEQF
TRBJ1-1 . TRBV30 AWSPTRGEAF
TRBJ2-1 . TRBV5-1 ASSQRTGPGSYNEQF
TRBJ2-7 TRBD2 TRBV2 ARGSGTPVYEQY
TRBJ2-1 . TRBV12-3/TRBV12-4 ASSLVRDEQF
TRBJ2-3 TRBD2 TRBV4-3 ASSQEGSGRAGSDTQY
TRBJ2-1 . TRBV9 ASSVGYSYNEQF
TRBJ1-3 . TRBV4-3 ASSQDGKGLSGNTIY
TRBJ2-2 . TRBV19 ASSTYTGELF
TRBJ2-7 TRBD2 TRBV9 ASSGTSGSYEQY
TRBJ2-7 . TRBV3-1/TRBV3-2 ASRDSGDRAFKQY
TRBJ1-2 TRBD1 TRBV20-1 SASPRGLGYT
TRBJ1-2 . TRBV5-6 ASSPDSNYGYT
TRBJ1-1 . TRBV6-5 ASSYRGGFYEAF
TRBJ2-1 . TRBV13 ASSSQPGTEQF
TRBJ1-3 TRBD1 TRBV5-4 ASSLQGEGNTIY
TRBJ2-7 TRBD1 TRBV10-1 ASRRRDRGRYEQY
TRBJ2-3 . TRBV5-1 ASSRRSTDTQY
TRBJ2-7 . TRBV6-6 ASSYGGADEQY
TRBJ1-3 . TRBV6-8 ASSDKGRTSHGNTIY
TRBJ1-2 TRBD1 TRBV5-6 ASSEGTGGIYGYT
TRBJ2-2 TRBD1 TRBV25-1 ASGLPGQGAPGELF
TRBJ2-2 TRBD1 TRBV11-3 ASSQNRGGGELF
TRBJ2-1 . TRBV11-1 ASSSPPTGPYNEQF
TRBJ1-5 TRBD1 TRBV30 AWNIQGADQPQH
TRBJ2-5 . TRBV5-4 ASSWPGPQETQY
TRBJ2-5 TRBD2 TRBV6-2/TRBV6-3 ASSPEGLAGGLRTQY
TRBJ2-2 . TRBV6-2/TRBV6-3 ASSYSIRAGELF
TRBJ2-1 TRBD2 TRBV5-6 ASSPSGIAYNEQF
TRBJ1-1 . TRBV11-3 ASSLGRANTEAF
TRBJ1-5 . TRBV19 ASNGALQRNQPQH
TRBJ1-5 . TRBV9 ASSAREGQAQH
TRBJ2-7 . TRBV5-4 ASSLGTQRNEQY
TRBJ1-4 . TRBV18 ASSPRGSGTNEKLF
TRBJ2-1 . TRBV6-4 ASSDSGVFWV
TRBJ2-7 TRBD2 TRBV3-1/TRBV3-2 ASSQGLSTTYEQY
TRBJ1-3 . TRBV4-3 ASSQDSAAGNTIY
TRBJ1-3 . TRBV3-1/TRBV3-2 ASSLRAPSGNTIY
TRBJ1-3 . TRBV23-1 ASSHPGRQLVEGSGNTIY
TRBJ1-3 TRBD1 TRBV12-5 ASGPTGESGNTIY
TRBJ2-1 TRBD2 TRBV9 ASSVTSGGRNEQF
TRBJ2-3 . TRBV5-1 ASTAGGRPNTDTQY
TRBJ2-2 TRBD2 TRBV20-1 SASSGSFNTGELF
TRBJ1-4 . TRBV28 ASSRPRSPNEKLF
TRBJ2-7 TRBD1 TRBV6-5 ASSQTGVFYEQY